The 30 T cell receptor beta chains below all came from one sample that was sequenced in a study of T cells in Graves' hyperthyroidism and ophthalmopathy. Amplified regions were TCR beta CDR3 sequences from RNA transcripts. Primed by the HTBI set, a first-round RT-PCR was run on the TCR CDR3. One entry per CDR3 protein, called by TCRdb with MiXCR from the multiplex PCR reads. The top ten clones hold about 20% of a sample with 450,000 to 700,000 distinct CDR3 sequences, about half of them seen once. The source material was peripheral blood or thyroid tissue (not recorded which). The receptors derive from an adult woman with Graves' disease, either hyperthyroidism or ophthalmopathy (not recorded which).

This clonotype turned up a few times. J is TRBJ1-5 and V is TRBV20-1, with a possible D match to TRBD1 (5 bases). CDR1 and CDR2 (germline): DFQATT, SNEGSKA (reference sequence). This CDR3 spans 16 amino acids. V shed 3 bases and J shed 4 bases, with 19 bases lying between them. CDR3 nucleotide sequence: TGCAGTGCTAGTAAGCCCGGGGGGGGGGGAAATCAGCCCCAGCATTTT. Translation: CSASKPGGGGNQPQHF.

This clonotype was observed at least ten times. This chain connects TRBV6-2 or TRBV6-3 to TRBJ1-1; no clear D. V shed 10 bases and J shed 6 bases, with 15 bases lying between them. The CDR3 runs to 12 residues. Germline V lookup: CDR1 MNHEY, CDR2 SVGEGT. The chain's CDR3 is CATLGIRAEAFF. The CDR3, as DNA: TGTGCCACCCTAGGGATACGAGCTGAAGCTTTCTTT.

As regards this clonotype: The conserved phenylalanine or tryptophan is not found at the CDR3 terminus, so this likely reflects a read error. The chain joins TRBV10-2 to TRBJ2-7, with D perhaps TRBD1 (5 bases). The CDR3 contains 13 residues. V was pared by 8 bases and J by 6 bases, with 17 bases between. Germline V gene sequence: CDR1 WSHSY, CDR2 SAAADI. The CDR3 region has the DNA TGCGCCAGCGGAGAGGCAGGGCTGGGCGAGCAGTACTCC. Its translation: CASGEAGLGEQYS.

This clonotype was picked up many times. The CDR3 nucleotides read TGTGCCATCGGGGGAGAGAACACCATATATTTT. This translates into CAIGGENTIYF. The chain carries TRBV15 and TRBJ1-3; possibly TRBD1 for D (5 bases). The germline CDR1 and CDR2 sequences are LNHNV and YYDKDF (reference sequence). Between the trimmed V and J ends, which lost 10 bases and 7 bases, there was a span of 11 bases. The CDR3 is made up of 11 amino acids.

This clonotype was seen a handful of times. The chain joins TRBV29-1 to TRBJ1-5; TRBD1 agrees at 8 bases. This CDR3 region has 15 residues. J was trimmed by 4 bases and V by 6 bases; bases with no gene match: 11. CDR1 SQVTM and CDR2 ANQGSEA come from the germline V gene. The CDR3 DNA reads TGCAGCGTAGTGATGGACAGGGACGCTAATCAGCCCCAGCATTTT. Protein sequence: CSVVMDRDANQPQHF.

In this sample, this clonotype turned up a few times. This chain uses TRBV28 with TRBJ1-2; the D gene is possibly TRBD1 (6 bases). The V gene's germline CDR1 is MDHEN and CDR2 SYDVKM. The CDR3 runs 13 residues. V lost 8 bases and J 0 bases, leaving 10 bases between the germline ends. CDR3 sequence (DNA): TGTGCCAGCGAAGGACAGCCTAACTATGGCTACACCTTC. Translation gives CASEGQPNYGYTF.

This clonotype has more than one count but fewer than ten. Germline and junction disagree at one end, which may indicate a read error. The chain joins TRBV10-3 to TRBJ1-5, with TRBD1 matching over 7 bases. The CDR3 is made up of 15 amino acids. Germline V gene data show CDR1 as ENHRY and CDR2 as SYGVKD. CDR3 DNA sequence: TGTGCCAGCAGTGAACCTGGGGGAGGGGGCCAGCCCCAGCATTTT. It is translated as CASSEPGGGGQPQHF.

The chain carries TRBV4-2 and TRBJ2-7, with 11 bases identical to TRBD1. The germline V gene encodes CDR1 LGHNA and CDR2 YNFKEQ. This CDR3 has 15 amino acids. J lost 3 bases, V lost 5 bases, and 6 bases had no gene match. CDR3: CASSGGQGVYYEQYF. The CDR3 nucleotides read TGTGCCAGCAGCGGGGGACAGGGGGTCTACTACGAGCAGTACTTC.

A few counts support this clonotype. This rearrangement joins TRBV10-2 to TRBJ1-5; D gene unclear. Per the germline V gene, CDR1 is WSHSY and CDR2 is SAAADI. The CDR3 length is 15 residues. V was shortened by 0 bases and J by 0 bases, with 6 bases between the two germline ends. The CDR3 loop is CASSESDPSNQPQHF. CDR3 bases: TGCGCCAGCAGTGAGTCGGACCCTAGCAATCAGCCCCAGCATTTT.

In its sample, this clonotype was seen many times. The J gene is TRBJ2-6, the V gene TRBV7-8; D unresolved. The CDR3 covers 20 residues. From germline, CDR1 is SGHVS and CDR2 FQNEAQ. V was clipped by 5 bases and J by 0 bases, with 23 bases between them. CDR3 amino acids: CASSLPSFGGYHSGANVLTF. The CDR3 DNA reads TGTGCCAGCAGCCTACCCAGCTTCGGCGGTTACCACTCTGGGGCCAACGTCCTGACTTTC.

The V call is TRBV29-1, the J call TRBJ2-7, with D possibly TRBD2 on 7 matching bases. CDR1 SQVTM and CDR2 ANQGSEA come from the germline V gene. V was shortened by 3 bases and J by 7 bases, with 25 bases between the two germline ends. CDR3 length equals 16 residues. CDR3 sequence reads: CSVDKERGRGGREQYF. The CDR3 DNA is TGCAGCGTTGATAAGGAGCGCGGGAGAGGGGGGCGGGAGCAGTACTTC.

This clonotype showed up just once. A clone one base away is much larger, so this may be a read error. The rearrangement links TRBV14 to TRBJ2-2; perhaps TRBD2 as D (5 bases). Trimming stripped 4 bases from V and 2 bases from J, with 17 bases between. This CDR3 contains 17 residues. In germline, CDR1 is SGHDN, CDR2 FVKESK. DNA of the CDR3: TGTGCCAGCAGCCTCTTGGTCGTAGAGGGCAACACCGGGGAGCTGTTTTTT. Protein product: CASSLLVVEGNTGELFF.

This clonotype came up once. This chain links TRBV10-3 with TRBJ1-6, with 10 bases identical to TRBD1. The ends lost 6 bases at V and 6 bases at J; junction bases unmatched: 5. The germline V gene encodes CDR1 ENHRY and CDR2 SYGVKD. The CDR3 extends over 15 amino acids. CDR3 nucleotide sequence: TGTGCCATCAGCTACGGACAGGGGGGTAATTCACCCCTCCACTTT. This sequence encodes CAISYGQGGNSPLHF.

This clonotype was observed at least ten times. The CDR3 nucleotides read TGTGCCAGCAGCCAAACTCAGGGGGCGGCAAGTTCACCCCTCCACTTT. Translated: CASSQTQGAASSPLHF. The rearrangement joins TRBV4-2 to TRBJ1-6; 8 bases fit TRBD1. Germline V CDR1 and CDR2: LGHNA, YNFKEQ. V lost 2 bases and J lost 9; bases outside the gene matches: 9. The CDR3 extends over 16 amino acids.

The chain employs TRBV28 and TRBJ2-1, with 11 bases aligning to TRBD2. J lost 10 bases, V lost 7 bases, and 12 bases had no gene match. The V gene's germline CDR1 is MDHEN and CDR2 SYDVKM. The CDR3 extends over 15 amino acids. The CDR3 sequence: CASNHIAGGPREQFF. The CDR3 nucleotides read TGTGCCAGCAACCATATAGCGGGAGGGCCACGGGAGCAGTTCTTC.

This clonotype came up a few times. The chain combines TRBV10-3 with TRBJ1-1; D possibly corresponds to TRBD1 (6 bases). In germline, CDR1 is ENHRY, CDR2 SYGVKD. The V end lost 3 bases, the J end lost 4 bases, and 9 bases lay between the germline ends. The CDR3 has 13 residues. This chain's CDR3 is CAISENRATEAFF. The CDR3 nucleotides read TGTGCCATCAGTGAAAACAGGGCCACTGAAGCTTTCTTT.

The chain couples TRBV28 to TRBJ2-2, with D maybe TRBD1 (5 bases). V lost 2 bases, J lost 5 bases, and 18 bases lay in between. This CDR3 has 17 residues. The V gene's germline CDR1 is MDHEN and CDR2 SYDVKM. The chain's CDR3 is CASSLGYRQGKTGELFF. The CDR3 DNA reads TGTGCCAGCAGTTTAGGCTATCGGCAGGGAAAAACCGGGGAGCTGTTTTTT.

This clonotype was seen ten or more times. CDR3 sequence (DNA): TGTGCCAGCAGTCAGGGGGGAGTGAACGAGCAGTACTTC. It yields the protein CASSQGGVNEQYF. The V and J genes are TRBV12-3 or TRBV12-4 and TRBJ2-7, with D perhaps TRBD1 (7 bases). The CDR3 spans 13 residues. V was shortened by 5 bases and J by 5 bases, with 13 bases between the two germline ends.

This clonotype was found many times. The V call is TRBV6-1, the J call TRBJ1-2; TRBD1 matches 9 bases. Germline CDR1 reads MNHNS; CDR2 reads SASEGT. Trimming at V came to 4 bases and at J to 8 bases, leaving 14 bases not matched to a gene. The CDR3 is 16 amino acids. The CDR3 coding sequence is TGTGCCAGCAGTGTCAGACCCGCCGGGACAGGGAGCGGCTACACCTTC. It codes for CASSVRPAGTGSGYTF.

The table lists this clonotype with many counts. The chain couples TRBV20-1 to TRBJ2-7, with 7 bases matching TRBD1. CDR3 length: 14 residues. V shed 2 bases, J shed 2 bases, and the junction held 6 bases outside the gene matches. Germline-derived CDR1 and CDR2 are DFQATT and SNEGSKA (reference sequence). CDR3 region: CSARPRDSTYEQYF. In DNA, the CDR3 is TGCAGTGCTAGACCCCGGGACAGCACCTACGAGCAGTACTTC.

The count of this clonotype is one. The V call is TRBV2, the J call TRBJ2-5; 8 nucleotides line up with TRBD2. Germline V gene sequence: CDR1 SNHLY, CDR2 FYNNEI. V shed 7 bases, J shed 4 bases, and the junction held 8 bases outside the gene matches. The CDR3 is 14 residues long. CDR3 in amino acids: CASKAGDGGETQYF. In DNA form, the CDR3 reads TGTGCCAGCAAAGCGGGAGATGGGGGAGAGACCCAGTACTTC. Filled out from reference TRBV2 and TRBJ2-5, the complete variable domain reads EPEVTQTPSHQVTQMGQEVILRCVPISNHLYFYWYRQILGQKVEFLVSFYNNEISEKSEIFDDQFSVERPDGSNFTLKIRSTKLEDSAMYFCASKAGDGGETQYFGPGTRLLVL.

The chain is built from TRBV10-3 and TRBJ2-5; TRBD2 is a possible D gene (6 bases). V dropped 10 bases and J dropped 5 bases, with 17 bases sitting between them. This CDR3 has 13 amino acids. Germline V CDR1 and CDR2: ENHRY, SYGVKD. CDR3 nucleotide sequence: TGTGCCACCCAAGGGCCAGGGAGGGAGACCCAGTACTTC. Translating gives CATQGPGRETQYF.

This clonotype was observed at least ten times. The chain carries TRBV4-1 and TRBJ1-2, with D perhaps matching TRBD1 (6 bases). Trimming left V 0 bases short and J 2 bases short, with 10 bases between. The CDR3 consists of 15 residues. Germline V CDR1 and CDR2: MGHRA, YSYEKL. This chain's CDR3 is CASSQDRTANYGYTF. CDR3 coding DNA: TGCGCCAGCAGCCAAGATCGGACAGCCAACTATGGCTACACCTTC.

Of note for this clonotype: A much larger clone differs from this one at a single base, so this may be a read error. The CDR3 DNA follows: TGTGCCATCAGTCCGCTTGGGCTAGCGGGAGTCGAGACCCAGTACTTC. Translating gives CAISPLGLAGVETQYF. This chain joins TRBV10-3 and TRBJ2-5; 10 bases fit TRBD2. V dropped 5 bases and J dropped 5; count of bases not matched to a gene: 11. Germline-derived CDR1 and CDR2 are ENHRY and SYGVKD. CDR3 length: 16 residues.

This chain uses TRBV14 with TRBJ1-6; D is possibly TRBD1 (5 bases). This CDR3 has 14 amino acids. V was pared by 6 bases and J by 5 bases, with 11 bases between. CDR1 and CDR2 from the germline V gene are SGHDN and FVKESK. CDR3 residues: CASSFGGNNSPLHF. In DNA, the CDR3 is TGTGCCAGCAGTTTCGGGGGAAATAATTCACCCCTCCACTTT.

This clonotype was detected a few times. This chain uses TRBV28 with TRBJ1-2; D is unclear. V lost 3 bases and J 6 bases, leaving 8 bases between the germline ends. Germline V gene lookup returns CDR1 MDHEN and CDR2 SYDVKM. CDR3 length equals 12 residues. The CDR3 sequence: CASSFMEDGYTF. The DNA of the CDR3 is TGTGCCAGCAGTTTCATGGAAGATGGCTACACCTTC.

In this sample, this clonotype turned up many times. J is TRBJ2-5 and V is TRBV18, with 7 bases fitting TRBD2. The J segment lost 5 bases and the V segment lost 9 bases, leaving 6 bases of the junction unmatched. Germline V lookup: CDR1 KGHSH, CDR2 LQKENI. The CDR3 covers 12 residues. For the CDR3, the DNA is TGTGCCAGTAGTCCGCGGGAGGAGACCCAGTACTTC. Amino acids: CASSPREETQYF.

J is TRBJ1-1 and V is TRBV29-1; D is undetermined. This CDR3 region has 12 residues. Germline V CDR1 and CDR2: SQVTM, ANQGSEA. Between the trimmed V and J ends, which lost 4 bases and 4 bases, there was a span of 10 bases. DNA of the CDR3: TGCAGCGTTGCCGTAGGGAGCACTGAAGCTTTCTTT. Translating it yields CSVAVGSTEAFF.

This clonotype was seen at least ten times. The chain links TRBV13 to TRBJ1-1; perhaps TRBD1 as D (5 bases). V was pared by 4 bases and J by 0 bases, with 12 bases between. Germline loops: CDR1 PRHDT, CDR2 FYEKMQ (reference sequence). The CDR3 length is 15 residues. CDR3 in amino acids: CASSSPTDMNTEAFF. CDR3 DNA sequence: TGTGCCAGCAGCTCACCGACAGATATGAACACTGAAGCTTTCTTT.

The V gene is TRBV20-1, the J gene TRBJ1-4, with D tentatively TRBD1 (6 bases). Germline-derived CDR1 and CDR2 are DFQATT and SNEGSKA (reference sequence). V was clipped by 6 bases and J by 12 bases, with 23 bases between them. CDR3 length: 14 amino acids. The CDR3: CSAPLGGAREQLFF. As DNA, the CDR3 is TGCAGTGCCCCCCTGGGGGGGGCGCGGGAACAACTGTTTTTT.